A selection of T cell receptor beta chains follows, all from one sample in a study of control samples from healthy donors and cancer patients. Data came from immunoSEQ multiplex PCR; TCRdb stores just in-frame clones and leaves some out. The sample shows 150,000 or so clones, around nine tenths of them seen only once. The sample was blood. Every receptor here comes from a woman under 40 in good health. The CDR3 runs from the conserved cysteine through the conserved F or W. D genes are given only for firm matches. The size field is filled for only some rows; it gives once, few, many or a size class.

cdr3_nt cdr3_aa v_call clone_size j_call d_call
TGTGCCAGCAGTACGCGACAGGGTTCAAATGAAAAACTGTTTTTT CASSTRQGSNEKLFF TRBV2 - TRBJ1-4 TRBD1
TGTGCCAGCAGTTTCGACAGCAATCAGCCCCAGCATTTT CASSFDSNQPQHF TRBV27 - TRBJ1-5 -
TGTGCCAGCAGCCAAGTTGGGCCAGAGACCCAGTACTTC CASSQVGPETQYF TRBV4-2 - TRBJ2-5 -
TGTGCCAGCAGGTCTCTCGCAGGCCCCTACGAGCAGTACTTC CASRSLAGPYEQYF TRBV11-2 - TRBJ2-7 -
TGCAGTGCTAGTCAGTGGGGCCCGAACACTGAAGCTTTCTTT CSASQWGPNTEAFF TRBV20-1 once TRBJ1-1 -
TGTGCCACCAGTAGCCCGCCGACTAGCACCGGGGAGCTGTTTTTT CATSSPPTSTGELFF TRBV24-1 - TRBJ2-2 -
TGCGCCAGCAGCCAGGGACAGGTTAACTATGGCTACACCTTC CASSQGQVNYGYTF TRBV4-3 - TRBJ1-2 TRBD1
TGTGCCAGCACCTTACCGGGACAGTTGGAGACCCAGTACTTC CASTLPGQLETQYF TRBV28 - TRBJ2-5 TRBD1
TGTGCCAGCAGTCAAAAGGCCCGGGAGCTGTTTTTT CASSQKARELFF TRBV12-3/TRBV12-4 - TRBJ2-2 -
TGTGCCAGCAGTTTTGGAGGGAAGTATAATTCACCCCTCCACTTT CASSFGGKYNSPLHF TRBV28 - TRBJ1-6 -
TGTGCCAGCAGGGTGGGACAGCGAAATGGCTACACCTTC CASRVGQRNGYTF TRBV28 - TRBJ1-2 TRBD1
TGTGCCAGCAGCCAAGATCGGGGCAGGGGAGGCTACGAGCAGTACTTC CASSQDRGRGGYEQYF TRBV4-2 - TRBJ2-7 -
TGTGCCATCAGTGAGGGACTAGCGGGAAGGCAAGAGACCCAGTACTTC CAISEGLAGRQETQYF TRBV10-3 - TRBJ2-5 TRBD2
TGTGCCAGCAGCTCAGGCGAGACGGCTAACTATGGCTACACCTTC CASSSGETANYGYTF TRBV7-9 - TRBJ1-2 -
TGTGCCAGTCAGGGGGCGAGTTCAGATACGCAGTATTTT CASQGASSDTQYF TRBV27 - TRBJ2-3 TRBD1
TGTGCCAGCAGTGTTCGTAAGGGACAGGGAGTGAACTATGGCTACACCTTC CASSVRKGQGVNYGYTF TRBV28 - TRBJ1-2 TRBD1
TGTGCCAGCAGCCCACGGACTAGCGGAGTCTACGAGCAGTACTTC CASSPRTSGVYEQYF TRBV3-1/TRBV3-2 - TRBJ2-7 TRBD2
TGTGCCATCATCACAGGGGGGAATCTTAACACTGAAGCTTTCTTT CAIITGGNLNTEAFF TRBV10-3 - TRBJ1-1 TRBD1
TGTGCCAGCAGCTTAGGGGGCAGTACTAACTATGGCTACACCTTC CASSLGGSTNYGYTF TRBV7-9 - TRBJ1-2 -
TGTGCCAGCAGCCCCACCGGGACAGTAAATGAAAAACTGTTTTTT CASSPTGTVNEKLFF TRBV28 - TRBJ1-4 TRBD1
TGTGCCAGCAGTTTGAGTATAGGAACTGAAGCTTTCTTT CASSLSIGTEAFF TRBV12-3/TRBV12-4 - TRBJ1-1 -
TGTGCCAGCAGTGGACTAGCGGGAGATGATGAGCAGTTCTTC CASSGLAGDDEQFF TRBV28 - TRBJ2-1 TRBD2
TGTGCCATCAGTGGCTATGGGGGGGCCAACTATGGCTACACCTTC CAISGYGGANYGYTF TRBV10-3 - TRBJ1-2 -
TGTGCCAGCCGAGCGGGAGGAAGCCCTTACAATGAGCAGTTCTTC CASRAGGSPYNEQFF TRBV6-5 - TRBJ2-1 TRBD2
TGTGCCAGCAGCGGGACCACGAACACCGGGGAGCTGTTTTTT CASSGTTNTGELFF TRBV5-4 - TRBJ2-2 -
TGTGCCAGCAGTTCGGGACAGGGTCGTTATGGCTACACCTTC CASSSGQGRYGYTF TRBV28 - TRBJ1-2 TRBD1
TGTGCCACCGAAGCGGGAGGTGGAGATACGCAGTATTTT CATEAGGGDTQYF TRBV6-5 - TRBJ2-3 TRBD2
TGTGCCAGCAGCTTTGCCGGCTCAGCGCAGTACTTC CASSFAGSAQYF TRBV7-9 - TRBJ2-7 -
TGTGCCAGCAGTTACGGACTAGCGGGAGCCTACGAGCAGTACTTC CASSYGLAGAYEQYF TRBV2 - TRBJ2-7 TRBD2
TGTGCCAGCAGTCAGAGAGGAACATCCTACGAGCAGTACTTC CASSQRGTSYEQYF TRBV2 - TRBJ2-7 -
TGCGCCAGCAGCCAAGACTTACTAGCTCTCACCGGGGAGCTGTTTTTT CASSQDLLALTGELFF TRBV4-3 - TRBJ2-2 -
TGTGCCAGCAGCTTAGCGTCTCCCGGGGATGAGCAGTTCTTC CASSLASPGDEQFF TRBV7-8 - TRBJ2-1 -
TGTGCCAGCAGCTCAGGACTAGCTGGGGCCAACGTCCTGACTTTC CASSSGLAGANVLTF TRBV5-5 - TRBJ2-6 TRBD2
TGTGCCAGCAGTGAGGGCTTCAGCGGGGGAAACACCGGGGAGCTGTTTTTT CASSEGFSGGNTGELFF TRBV6-1 - TRBJ2-2 TRBD2
TGCAGCGTTGTCCCGGTGAACACTGAAGCTTTCTTT CSVVPVNTEAFF TRBV29-1 once TRBJ1-1 -